The sequence of this T cell receptor (beta chain) was determined in a study of type 1 and type 2 diabetes patients. The overall study: Donors were type 1 diabetes, type 2 diabetes, or nondiabetic controls. Study-wide findings and caveats: With limited T2D and control samples, some T1D-only expanded clones may not be T1D-specific. Age and gender were not matched between study groups. Type 2 diabetes and control V and J usage correlated highly, about 0.97.

In the case of this clonotype: Antigen specificity is unknown.

Genomic DNA was the PCR template. A primer set of 30 forward and 13 reverse primers amplified the CDR3. TCRdb called the multiplex PCR reads again in MiXCR, with one record for every CDR3 protein. The data show some 250,000 distinct CDR3 sequences, approximately 45% seen once. The CDR3 sequence is 12 residues long. The germline V gene encodes CDR1 MGHDK and CDR2 SYGVNS. The ends were cut back, 4 bases at V and 4 bases at J, with 7 bases in the middle. Specimen: peripheral blood mononuclear cells (PBMCs). The rearrangement uses TRBV25-1 and TRBJ2-5; D remains unclear. The receptor's source is a man younger than 35 with type 2 diabetes. This CDR3 is CASSVARETQYF. The CDR3 nucleotides read TGTGCCAGCAGTGTGGCAAGAGAGACCCAGTACTTC. Drawing the rest from reference TRBV25-1 and TRBJ2-5, the complete variable domain is EADIYQTPRYLVIGTGKKITLECSQTMGHDKMYWYQQDPGMELHLIHYSYGVNSTEKGDLSSESTVSRIRTEHFPLTLESARPSHTSQYLCASSVARETQYFGPGTRLLVL.